This TCR beta chain is drawn from a study of identical twins. CDR1 and CDR2 (germline): MNHEY, SMNVEV (reference sequence). Trimming left V 6 bases short and J 3 bases short, with 12 bases between. This CDR3 contains 14 residues. Using its own MiXCR run on the 5' RACE reads, TCRdb lists one record per CDR3 protein. The sample shows 600,000 to 700,000 distinct CDR3 sequences, approximately 21% of them seen only once. The sample was also reused in another study, on T cells expressing NK-cell markers. That paper adds: These clonotypes, the leaders elsewhere, also led the CD3+CD56-NKG2C+ fraction in several donors.

The rearrangement uses TRBV27 and TRBJ1-5; no clear D gene. The sequence was collected from a woman aged 18-29 years in good health. Sequenced: PBMCs. The CDR3 DNA follows: TGTGCCAGCAGCCCAAGGACGGCCAATCAGCCCCAGCATTTT. Translated, it gives CASSPRTANQPQHF.